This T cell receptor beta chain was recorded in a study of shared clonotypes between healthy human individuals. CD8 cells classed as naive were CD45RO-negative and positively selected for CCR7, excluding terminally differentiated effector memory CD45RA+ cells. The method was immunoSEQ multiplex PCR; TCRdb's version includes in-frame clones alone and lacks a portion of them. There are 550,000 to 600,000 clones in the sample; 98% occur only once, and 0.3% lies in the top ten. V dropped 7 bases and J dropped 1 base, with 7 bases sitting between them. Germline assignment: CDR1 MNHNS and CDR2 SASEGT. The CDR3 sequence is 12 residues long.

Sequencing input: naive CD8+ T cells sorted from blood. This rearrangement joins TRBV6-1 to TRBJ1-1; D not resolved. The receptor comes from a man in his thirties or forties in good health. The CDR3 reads CASTAWNTEAFF. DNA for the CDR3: TGTGCCAGCACCGCTTGGAACACTGAAGCTTTCTTT.